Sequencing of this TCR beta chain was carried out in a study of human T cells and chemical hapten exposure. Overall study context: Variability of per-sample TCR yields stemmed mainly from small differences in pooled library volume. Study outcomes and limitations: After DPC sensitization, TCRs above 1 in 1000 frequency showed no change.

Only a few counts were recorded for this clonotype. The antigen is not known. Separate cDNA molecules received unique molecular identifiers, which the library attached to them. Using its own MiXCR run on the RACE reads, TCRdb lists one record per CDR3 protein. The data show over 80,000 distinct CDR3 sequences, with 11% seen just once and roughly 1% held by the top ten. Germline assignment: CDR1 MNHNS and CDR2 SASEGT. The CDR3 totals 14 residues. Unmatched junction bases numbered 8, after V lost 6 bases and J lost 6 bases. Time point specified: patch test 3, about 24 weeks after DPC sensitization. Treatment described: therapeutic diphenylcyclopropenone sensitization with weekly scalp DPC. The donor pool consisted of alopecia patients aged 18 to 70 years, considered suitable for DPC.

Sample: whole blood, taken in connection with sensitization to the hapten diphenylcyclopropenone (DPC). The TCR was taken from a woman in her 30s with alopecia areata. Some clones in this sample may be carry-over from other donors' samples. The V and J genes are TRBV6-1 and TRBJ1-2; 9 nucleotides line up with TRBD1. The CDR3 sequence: CASRQQGAVNGYTF. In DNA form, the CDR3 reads TGTGCCAGCAGGCAACAGGGGGCTGTAAATGGCTACACCTTC.